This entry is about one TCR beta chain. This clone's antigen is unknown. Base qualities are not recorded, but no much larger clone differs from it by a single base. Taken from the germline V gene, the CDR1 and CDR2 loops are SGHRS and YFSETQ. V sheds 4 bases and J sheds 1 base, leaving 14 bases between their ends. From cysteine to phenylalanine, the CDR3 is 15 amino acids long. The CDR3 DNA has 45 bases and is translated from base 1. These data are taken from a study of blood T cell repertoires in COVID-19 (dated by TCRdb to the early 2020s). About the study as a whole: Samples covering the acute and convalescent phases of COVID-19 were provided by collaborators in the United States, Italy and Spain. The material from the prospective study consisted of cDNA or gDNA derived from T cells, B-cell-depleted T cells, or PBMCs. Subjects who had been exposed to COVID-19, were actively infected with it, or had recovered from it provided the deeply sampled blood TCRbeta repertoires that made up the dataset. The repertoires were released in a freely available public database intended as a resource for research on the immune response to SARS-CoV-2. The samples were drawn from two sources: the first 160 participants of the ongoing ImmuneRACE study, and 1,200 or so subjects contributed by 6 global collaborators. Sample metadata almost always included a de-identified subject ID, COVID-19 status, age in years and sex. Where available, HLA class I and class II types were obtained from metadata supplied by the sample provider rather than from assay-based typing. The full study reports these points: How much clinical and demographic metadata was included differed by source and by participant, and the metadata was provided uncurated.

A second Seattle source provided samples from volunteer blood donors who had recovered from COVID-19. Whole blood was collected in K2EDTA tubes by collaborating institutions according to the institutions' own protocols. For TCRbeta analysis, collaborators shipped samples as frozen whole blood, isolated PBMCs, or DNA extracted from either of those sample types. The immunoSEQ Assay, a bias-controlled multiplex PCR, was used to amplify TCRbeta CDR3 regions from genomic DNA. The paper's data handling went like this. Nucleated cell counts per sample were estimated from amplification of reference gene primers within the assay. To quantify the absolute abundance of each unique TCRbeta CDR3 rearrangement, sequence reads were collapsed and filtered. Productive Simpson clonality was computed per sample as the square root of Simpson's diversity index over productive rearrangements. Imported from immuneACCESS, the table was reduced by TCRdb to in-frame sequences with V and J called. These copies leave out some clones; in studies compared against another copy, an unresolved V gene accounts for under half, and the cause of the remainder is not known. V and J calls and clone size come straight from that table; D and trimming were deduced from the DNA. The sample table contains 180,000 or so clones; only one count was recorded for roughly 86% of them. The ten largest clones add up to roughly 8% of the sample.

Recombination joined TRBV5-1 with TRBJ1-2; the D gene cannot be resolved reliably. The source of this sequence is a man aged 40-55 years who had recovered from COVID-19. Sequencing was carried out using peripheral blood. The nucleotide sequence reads TGCGCCAGCAGCGTTACGGTCGAAATTAACTATGGCTACACCTTC. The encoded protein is CASSVTVEINYGYTF.